This TCR beta chain was found in a study of identifying expanded T cells in peripheral blood. As regards this clone: Its antigen is not identified.

The V end lost 3 bases, the J end lost 0 bases, and 15 bases lay between the germline ends. Germline values: CDR1 SGHDN, CDR2 FVKESK. This CDR3 contains 17 residues. The method was immunoSEQ multiplex PCR; TCRdb's version includes in-frame clones alone and lacks a portion of them. This table holds 70,000 to 95,000 clones, 85% to 90% found once. Study observations and caveats: Across healthy donors, higher total template counts meant significantly greater roughly two-week count variance.

This receptor was identified in a person aged 18 to 75 in good health. The rearrangement links TRBV14 to TRBJ1-5, with unresolved D. The sample was blood. The CDR3 DNA sequence: TGTGCCAGCAGCCAGTCTAGCAATAGGAATAGCAATCAGCCCCAGCATTTT. Translating gives CASSQSSNRNSNQPQHF.